The 15 T cell receptor beta chains below all came from one sample that was sequenced in a study of spatial heterogeneity in lung cancer. TCRdb used MiXCR to reprocess the 5' RACE reads, holding one entry per CDR3 protein. The data show fewer than 65,000 distinct CDR3 sequences, under 7.5% seen once. Indicated time point: sample taken at primary tumor resection. Here the sequenced sample was PBMCs, taken at surgery. All receptors derive from a female donor with early-stage non-small cell lung cancer.

In its sample, this clonotype is medium-sized. The gene calls are TRBV20-1 and TRBJ2-3; 9 nucleotides align to TRBD2. Unmatched junction bases numbered 6, after V lost 5 bases and J lost 0 bases. Germline loops: CDR1 DFQATT, CDR2 SNEGSKA (reference sequence). The CDR3 extends over 15 amino acids. CDR3 sequence: CSAPRLAESTDTQYF. The CDR3 nucleotides are TGCAGTGCTCCCCGACTAGCGGAGAGCACAGATACGCAGTATTTT.

The sample holds many counts of this clonotype. The rearrangement joins TRBV12-3 or TRBV12-4 to TRBJ2-1, with TRBD2 matching over 10 bases. The CDR3 has 15 amino acids. V shed 5 bases, J shed 8 bases, and the junction held 9 bases outside the gene matches. The chain's CDR3 is CASSLNSGRVHEQFF. In DNA, the CDR3 is TGTGCCAGCAGTCTTAACAGCGGGAGGGTCCATGAGCAGTTCTTC.

This sequence joins TRBV7-3 and TRBJ2-7, with D maybe TRBD1 (5 bases). V dropped 4 bases and J dropped 0 bases, with 13 bases sitting between them. The CDR3 consists of 15 residues. Per the germline V gene, CDR1 is SGHTA and CDR2 is FQGTGA. The chain's CDR3 is CASSSTGFSSYEQYV. The DNA of the CDR3 is TGTGCCAGCAGCTCTACAGGCTTCAGCTCCTACGAGCAGTACGTC.

The gene calls are TRBV7-2 and TRBJ1-2, with no clear D. The V gene's germline CDR1 is SGHTA and CDR2 FQGNSA. The ends were cut back, 1 base at V and 0 bases at J, with 15 bases in the middle. The CDR3 extends over 17 amino acids. For the CDR3, the DNA is TGTGCCAGCAGCTTAGGCCCACAGCAGAGCGCTAACTATGGCTACACCTTC. Amino acids: CASSLGPQQSANYGYTF.

This clonotype was counted only a few times. This chain's CDR3 is CASSQDPLASGTDTQYF. CDR3 coding DNA: TGCGCCAGCAGCCAAGACCCACTAGCGAGTGGGACAGATACGCAGTATTTT. The chain recombines TRBV4-1 with TRBJ2-3; 7 nucleotides agree with TRBD2. V trimming: 0 bases; J trimming: 3 bases; junction bases outside the gene matches: 9. From germline, CDR1 is MGHRA and CDR2 YSYEKL. The CDR3 spans 17 residues.

Ten or more counts support this clonotype. The chain employs TRBV7-6 and TRBJ1-3, with D uncertain. Trimming took off 1 base at V and 0 bases at J, with 13 bases between the two ends. The CDR3 consists of 17 residues. Germline CDR1 and CDR2: SGHVS and FNYEAQ. For the CDR3, the DNA is TGTGCCAGCAGCTTAGTCCCGACGGAGTACTCTGGAAACACCATATATTTT. Its translation is CASSLVPTEYSGNTIYF.

This clonotype showed up just a few times. The chain has TRBV28 and TRBJ2-7; the D gene is possibly TRBD1 (6 bases). Germline CDR1 reads MDHEN; CDR2 reads SYDVKM. The CDR3 extends over 13 amino acids. V shed 7 bases and J shed 6 bases, with 16 bases lying between them. For the CDR3, the DNA is TGTGCCAGCAACAGGGACCGGTCTCTCGAGCAGTACTTC. The encoded protein is CASNRDRSLEQYF.

In this sample, this clonotype turned up many times. This chain connects TRBV28 to TRBJ2-4; 7 bases map to TRBD1. V lost 8 bases to trimming and J lost 3 bases; unmatched junction nucleotides: 10. Germline CDR1 is MDHEN and CDR2 is SYDVKM. The CDR3 sequence is 15 residues long. CDR3: CASSERQGNKNIQYF. Written as DNA, the CDR3 is TGTGCCAGCTCCGAGAGACAGGGAAACAAAAACATTCAGTACTTC.

The chain links TRBV20-1 to TRBJ1-4; no reliable D call. Germline V CDR1 and CDR2: DFQATT, SNEGSKA (reference sequence). V lost 0 bases and J 8 bases, leaving 13 bases between the germline ends. CDR3 length: 14 residues. CDR3: CSAREGGRNEKLFF. CDR3 nucleotide sequence: TGCAGTGCTAGAGAGGGTGGCCGGAACGAAAAACTGTTTTTT.

There are many counts of this clonotype. CDR3 nucleotides: TGTGCCAGCGGGGGGTGGACTGAAGCTTTCTTT. This encodes CASGGWTEAFF. V is TRBV27 and J is TRBJ1-1, with D possibly TRBD1 on 5 matching bases. The V gene lost 8 bases and the J gene lost 5 bases, with 9 bases spanning the gap. Germline lookup yields CDR1 MNHEY and CDR2 SMNVEV (reference sequence). The CDR3 covers 11 residues.

This clonotype has a handful of counts. The chain joins TRBV3-1 to TRBJ1-1, with D unresolved. V dropped 2 bases and J dropped 0 bases, with 7 bases sitting between them. CDR3 length: 14 amino acids. Germline-derived CDR1 and CDR2 are LGHDT and YNNKEL (reference sequence). The CDR3 loop is CASSQTSMNTEAFF. The CDR3 coding sequence is TGTGCCAGCAGCCAAACCAGCATGAACACTGAAGCTTTCTTT.

This rearrangement joins TRBV11-3 to TRBJ2-1; D gene unclear. The V and J ends lost 8 bases and 9 bases respectively, with 14 bases between them. This CDR3 comprises 12 residues. Germline V gives CDR1 SGHNT, CDR2 YENEEA. The CDR3 loop reads CASRSDSAEQFF. The CDR3 DNA sequence: TGTGCCAGCCGCTCAGACTCAGCTGAGCAGTTCTTC. The entire variable domain, with the rest obtained from reference TRBV11-3 and TRBJ2-1, is as follows: EAGVVQSPRYKIIEKKQPVAFWCNPISGHNTLYWYLQNLGQGPELLIRYENEEAVDDSQLPKDRFSAERLKGVDSTLKIQPAELGDSAVYLCASRSDSAEQFFGPGTRLTVL.

This clonotype was seen repeatedly, ten times or more. The rearrangement links TRBV12-3 or TRBV12-4 to TRBJ2-3; D remains ambiguous. CDR3 length equals 12 residues. V was pared by 6 bases and J by 2 bases, with 6 bases between. The CDR3 DNA is TGTGCCAGCAGAGCCTACACAGATACGCAGTATTTT. Translating gives CASRAYTDTQYF.

This clonotype was found many times. V is TRBV3-1 and J is TRBJ2-3, with 12 bases matching TRBD2. Germline lookup yields CDR1 LGHDT and CDR2 YNNKEL (reference sequence). The CDR3 consists of 16 residues. V gave up 1 base and J gave up 4 bases; unmatched junction bases: 3. CDR3 residues: CASSQGLAGVADTQYF. The DNA of the CDR3 is TGTGCCAGCAGCCAAGGACTAGCGGGAGTAGCAGATACGCAGTATTTT.

This clonotype was found a few times. The chain is built from TRBV7-2 and TRBJ2-5; 8 bases agree with TRBD2. Trimming took 5 bases from V and 5 from J; bases not matched to a gene: 10. CDR1 is SGHTA, CDR2 FQGNSA, per germline. There are 15 residues in the CDR3. CDR3 loop: CASSLRSGRGETQYF. In DNA, the CDR3 is TGTGCCAGCAGCCTTAGAAGCGGGAGAGGGGAGACCCAGTACTTC.